The rows below give T cell receptor beta chains drawn from one sample of a study of technical replicates of blood from a few donors. Profiled with immunoSEQ multiplex PCR; TCRdb holds only in-frame clones, not every one. The data show around 84,000 clones, with around 94% seen just once and about 0.23% held by the top ten. Sequencing used T cells isolated from PBMCs. Every receptor here comes from a human donor in good health. CDR3s include the opening cysteine and the closing phenylalanine or tryptophan. Fields, in order: D gene, J gene, clone size, V gene, CDR3 length, CDR3 protein, CDR3 DNA. A D gene is named only where the DNA matches it firmly. Expanded clones are given a class, and other clones once, few, many or no size at all.

TRBD1	TRBJ2-7	NA	TRBV10-1	14	CASSESGTVYEQYF	TGCGCCAGCAGTGAGTCTGGGACAGTCTACGAGCAGTACTTC
TRBD2	TRBJ2-7	NA	TRBV28	14	CASSLPGGHYEQYF	TGTGCCAGCAGTTTACCGGGAGGCCACTACGAGCAGTACTTC
NA	TRBJ2-3	NA	TRBV5-1	14	CASSNHPERDTQYF	TGCGCCAGCAGCAATCATCCTGAGAGGGATACGCAGTATTTT
TRBD1	TRBJ2-5	NA	TRBV9	14	CASSGAGGLETQYF	TGTGCCAGCAGCGGGGCAGGGGGCTTAGAGACCCAGTACTTC
TRBD1	TRBJ2-7	NA	TRBV9	15	CASSADGQGRYEQYF	TGTGCCAGCAGCGCAGACGGACAGGGTCGCTACGAGCAGTACTTC
NA	TRBJ1-1	NA	TRBV6-1	15	CASSVLPQVNTEAFF	TGTGCCAGCAGTGTTTTACCCCAGGTTAACACTGAAGCTTTCTTT
NA	TRBJ1-1	NA	TRBV9	12	CASSALNTEAFF	TGTGCCAGCAGCGCCTTAAACACTGAAGCTTTCTTT
NA	TRBJ1-2	NA	TRBV7-2	14	CASSLLPNTYGYTF	TGTGCCAGCAGCTTATTACCTAATACCTATGGCTACACCTTC
NA	TRBJ2-5	NA	TRBV5-4	16	CASSRTLGQPQETQYF	TGTGCCAGCAGCCGGACCCTCGGACAGCCCCAAGAGACCCAGTACTTC
NA	TRBJ2-5	once	TRBV5-8	15	CASSLEGQTQETQYF	TGTGCCAGCAGCCTAGAGGGACAAACACAAGAGACCCAGTACTTC
NA	TRBJ2-5	NA	TRBV13	16	CASSLGWSPNQETQYF	TGTGCCAGCAGCTTAGGGTGGAGCCCTAACCAAGAGACCCAGTACTTC
TRBD2	TRBJ2-3	NA	TRBV10-1	15	CASSDRGDHGDTQYF	TGCGCCAGCAGCGACCGGGGGGACCACGGAGATACGCAGTATTTT
TRBD2	TRBJ2-3	NA	TRBV7-9	17	CASSSFPLAGDTDTQYF	TGTGCCAGCAGCAGCTTTCCTCTAGCGGGGGACACAGATACGCAGTATTTT
NA	TRBJ1-2	NA	TRBV19	14	CASSATQRAYGYTF	TGTGCCAGTAGTGCTACACAGAGGGCCTATGGCTACACCTTC
NA	TRBJ2-7	NA	TRBV7-9	11	CAAGISYEQYF	TGTGCCGCAGGGATCTCCTACGAGCAGTACTTC
NA	TRBJ1-2	few	TRBV6-1	14	CASKTLQGEYGYTF	TGTGCCAGCAAAACCTTACAGGGAGAGTATGGCTACACCTTC
NA	TRBJ1-5	once	TRBV7-6	13	CASIHPASQPQHF	TGTGCCAGCATCCACCCCGCCAGTCAGCCCCAGCATTTT
NA	TRBJ2-2	NA	TRBV28	16	CASSLPVGGGAGELFF	TGTGCCAGCAGCCTTCCGGTAGGCGGCGGTGCCGGGGAGCTGTTTTTT
TRBD2	TRBJ2-1	NA	TRBV7-9	13	CATGTSGNHEQFF	TGTGCCACGGGGACTAGCGGGAACCATGAGCAGTTCTTC
TRBD2	TRBJ2-7	NA	TRBV4-1	15	CASSPTSGSSYEQYF	TGCGCCAGCAGCCCTACTAGCGGGAGTTCCTACGAGCAGTACTTC
TRBD2	TRBJ2-7	NA	TRBV19	15	CASSIRTSGPYEQYF	TGTGCCAGTAGTATAAGAACTAGCGGACCCTACGAGCAGTACTTC
TRBD1	TRBJ2-3	NA	TRBV28	15	CASSVGTGGTDTQYF	TGTGCCAGCAGTGTAGGGACAGGGGGAACAGATACGCAGTATTTT
NA	TRBJ1-1	NA	TRBV18	17	CASSPLPGVVELTEAFF	TGTGCCAGCTCACCTCTACCAGGGGTGGTAGAACTCACTGAAGCTTTCTTT
NA	TRBJ2-1	NA	TRBV27	15	CASSSPGHGGNEQFF	TGTGCCAGCAGTTCCCCGGGACATGGGGGCAATGAGCAGTTCTTC
NA	TRBJ2-3	NA	TRBV2	14	CASSGTGPTDTQYF	TGTGCCAGCAGTGGTACAGGGCCCACAGATACGCAGTATTTT
TRBD1	TRBJ2-3	NA	TRBV7-9	19	CASRLGGRTGDISTDTQYF	TGTGCCAGCAGACTAGGGGGGAGGACAGGGGATATCAGCACAGATACGCAGTATTTT
NA	TRBJ2-7	NA	TRBV6-1	15	CASSEYPGGTYEQYF	TGTGCCAGCAGTGAATATCCTGGGGGGACCTACGAGCAGTACTTC
NA	TRBJ2-7	NA	TRBV11-1	13	CASSFGGAYEQYF	TGTGCCAGCAGCTTCGGAGGGGCCTACGAGCAGTACTTC
NA	TRBJ1-2	once	TRBV11-2	14	CASSPLRRNYGYTF	TGTGCCAGCAGCCCCCTTCGCAGGAACTATGGCTACACCTTC
NA	TRBJ1-3	NA	TRBV4-1	16	CASSQDDRGPWNTIYF	TGCGCCAGCAGCCAGGACGACAGAGGCCCGTGGAACACCATATATTTT
TRBD2	TRBJ2-7	once	TRBV19	16	CASSIDSAGVGYEQYF	TGTGCCAGTAGTATTGACTCGGCGGGAGTCGGCTACGAGCAGTACTTC
TRBD2	TRBJ2-1	NA	TRBV28	16	CASRRPGLAGYNEQFF	TGTGCCAGCAGACGTCCGGGACTAGCGGGTTACAATGAGCAGTTCTTC
NA	TRBJ1-1	NA	TRBV6-5	13	CASSYEGFTEAFF	TGTGCCAGCAGTTATGAGGGTTTCACTGAAGCTTTCTTT
NA	TRBJ2-5	NA	TRBV11-2	14	CASSSAEDQETQYF	TGTGCCAGCAGCTCTGCAGAGGATCAAGAGACCCAGTACTTC
TRBD1	TRBJ2-7	NA	TRBV5-1	14	CASSRGQGDDEQYF	TGCGCCAGCAGCAGGGGACAGGGGGATGACGAGCAGTACTTC
TRBD1	TRBJ2-6	NA	TRBV5-4	16	CASSSTGDAGANVLTF	TGTGCCAGCAGCTCAACAGGGGACGCTGGGGCCAACGTCCTGACTTTC
TRBD2	TRBJ2-1	NA	TRBV7-2	16	CASSLVPASGSGEQFF	TGTGCCAGCAGCTTAGTACCGGCTAGCGGGAGTGGTGAGCAGTTCTTC
TRBD1	TRBJ1-2	NA	TRBV23-1	14	CASTDRVRNYGYTF	TGCGCCAGCACGGACAGGGTTAGAAACTATGGCTACACCTTC
TRBD2	TRBJ2-1	NA	TRBV4-1	15	CASSQGGGLGDEQFF	TGCGCCAGCAGCCAAGGCGGGGGGCTGGGCGATGAGCAGTTCTTC
NA	TRBJ2-1	once	TRBV27	13	CASSPRPTDEQFF	TGTGCCAGCAGTCCCCGACCCACAGATGAGCAGTTCTTC
NA	TRBJ1-1	NA	TRBV6-5	13	CASSTRQNTEAFF	TGTGCCAGCAGTACGCGACAGAACACTGAAGCTTTCTTT
NA	TRBJ2-3	NA	TRBV5-1	13	CASSLLGSGTQYF	TGCGCCAGCAGCTTGTTGGGCTCAGGAACGCAGTATTTT
NA	TRBJ1-4	NA	TRBV6-1	14	CASNAALGREKLFF	TGTGCCAGCAATGCAGCCCTGGGGCGTGAAAAACTGTTTTTT
NA	TRBJ1-1	once	TRBV27	15	CASSLSVLLTAEAFF	TGTGCCAGCAGTTTATCAGTCCTGTTGACAGCCGAAGCTTTCTTT
TRBD1	TRBJ2-7	NA	TRBV27	16	CASSSTGLKLSYEQYF	TGTGCCAGCAGCTCGACAGGGCTCAAGCTCTCCTACGAGCAGTACTTC
TRBD1	TRBJ1-5	NA	TRBV19	13	CASRGISNQPQHF	TGTGCCAGCAGGGGGATTAGCAATCAGCCCCAGCATTTT
NA	TRBJ2-3	NA	TRBV14	13	CASSPNRPGGQYF	TGTGCCAGCAGTCCAAATCGTCCGGGTGGGCAGTATTTT
NA	TRBJ2-1	NA	TRBV7-9	14	CASSLTGQENEQFF	TGTGCCAGCAGCTTAACAGGGCAGGAGAATGAGCAGTTCTTC
NA	TRBJ1-2	NA	TRBV5-5	15	CASSPDGGANYGYTF	TGTGCCAGCAGCCCGGACGGGGGAGCTAACTATGGCTACACCTTC
NA	TRBJ2-7	NA	TRBV30	14	CAWSPGQKLYEQYF	TGTGCCTGGAGTCCCGGACAGAAGCTTTACGAGCAGTACTTC
TRBD2	TRBJ2-2	NA	TRBV10-1	15	CASRLSGANTGELFF	TGCGCCAGCAGGTTGAGCGGGGCGAACACCGGGGAGCTGTTTTTT
TRBD2	TRBJ2-7	NA	TRBV5-4	15	CASSLGTSGGYEQYF	TGTGCCAGCAGCTTGGGGACTAGCGGGGGATACGAGCAGTACTTC
NA	TRBJ1-1	NA	TRBV7-9	11	CASSLVSEAFF	TGTGCCAGCAGCTTAGTCTCTGAAGCTTTCTTT
NA	TRBJ1-2	NA	TRBV27	14	CASSLSQRNYGYTF	TGTGCCAGCAGTTTATCTCAGAGGAACTATGGCTACACCTTC
TRBD2	TRBJ2-7	NA	TRBV28	17	CASSKLAEASSHYEQYF	TGTGCCAGCAGTAAACTAGCGGAAGCGTCCAGCCACTACGAGCAGTACTTC